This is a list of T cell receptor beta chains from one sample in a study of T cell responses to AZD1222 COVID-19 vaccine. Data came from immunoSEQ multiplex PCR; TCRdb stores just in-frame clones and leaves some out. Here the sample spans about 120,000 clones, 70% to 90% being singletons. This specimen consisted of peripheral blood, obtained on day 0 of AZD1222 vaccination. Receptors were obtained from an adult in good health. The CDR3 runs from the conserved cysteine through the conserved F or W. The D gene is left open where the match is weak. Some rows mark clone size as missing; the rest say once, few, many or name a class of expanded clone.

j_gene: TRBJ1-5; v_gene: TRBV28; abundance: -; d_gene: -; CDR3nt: TGTGCCAGCAGTAAACAGGGATGGCAGCCCCAGCATTTT; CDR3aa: CASSKQGWQPQHF
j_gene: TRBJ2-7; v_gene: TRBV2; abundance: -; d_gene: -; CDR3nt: TGTGCCAGCACCGACATCTCCTACGAGCAGTACTTC; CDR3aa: CASTDISYEQYF
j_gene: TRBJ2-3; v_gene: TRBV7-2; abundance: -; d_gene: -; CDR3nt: TGTGCCAGCAGCTTAGATGCGGTGGGGATAGATACGCAGTATTTT; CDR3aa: CASSLDAVGIDTQYF
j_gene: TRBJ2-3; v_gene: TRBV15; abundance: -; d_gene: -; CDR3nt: TGTGCCACCAGCAGAGACGGGGCGCCCGTGTTAACAGATACGCAGTATTTT; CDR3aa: CATSRDGAPVLTDTQYF
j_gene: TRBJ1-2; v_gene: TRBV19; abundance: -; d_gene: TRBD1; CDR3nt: TGTGCCAGTGGGGCGAGTCCGGGACAGGGTGTGTTTGGCTACACCTTC; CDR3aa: CASGASPGQGVFGYTF
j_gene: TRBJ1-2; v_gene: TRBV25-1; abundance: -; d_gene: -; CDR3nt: TGTGCCAGCAGTGCACACGGGGGAGACGGCTACACCTTC; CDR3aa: CASSAHGGDGYTF
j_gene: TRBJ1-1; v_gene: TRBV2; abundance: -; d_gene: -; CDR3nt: TGTGCCAGCATGGGGGAAACCAACACTGAAGCTTTCTTT; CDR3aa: CASMGETNTEAFF
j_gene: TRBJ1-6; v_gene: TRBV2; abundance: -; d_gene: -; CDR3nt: TGTGCCAGCAAACAAAATAATTCACCCCTCCACTTT; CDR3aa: CASKQNNSPLHF
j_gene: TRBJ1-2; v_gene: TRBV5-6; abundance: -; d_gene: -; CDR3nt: TGTGCCAGCAGCTTGGGGGGTGGCTACACCTTC; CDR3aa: CASSLGGGYTF
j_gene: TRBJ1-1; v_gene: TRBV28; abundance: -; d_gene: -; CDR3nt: TGTGCCAGCACCTACCTGCGGGGGGGCAGGGCTACTGAAGCTTTCTTT; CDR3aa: CASTYLRGGRATEAFF
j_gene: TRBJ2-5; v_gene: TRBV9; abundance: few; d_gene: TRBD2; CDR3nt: TGTGCCAGCAGCGTAGGAACTAGCGGGATCGGGACCCAGTACTTC; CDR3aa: CASSVGTSGIGTQYF
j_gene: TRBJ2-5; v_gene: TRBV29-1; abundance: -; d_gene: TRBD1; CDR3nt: TGCAGCGTAGTTACAGGGGTAGAGACCCAGTACTTC; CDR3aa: CSVVTGVETQYF
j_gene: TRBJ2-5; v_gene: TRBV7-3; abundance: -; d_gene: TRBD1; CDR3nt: TGTGCCAGCAGCTTCGACAGGGCTGAGACCCAGTACTTC; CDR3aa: CASSFDRAETQYF
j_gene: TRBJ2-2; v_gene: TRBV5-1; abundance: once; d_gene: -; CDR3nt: TGCGCCAGCAAAGGAACAGGACGAACCGGGGAGCTGTTTTTT; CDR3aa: CASKGTGRTGELFF
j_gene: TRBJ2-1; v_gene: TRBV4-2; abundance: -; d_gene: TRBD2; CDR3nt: TGTGCCAGCAGCCAAGATGTCAGCGGGGGGGCGCCCAATGAGCAGTTCTTC; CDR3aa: CASSQDVSGGAPNEQFF
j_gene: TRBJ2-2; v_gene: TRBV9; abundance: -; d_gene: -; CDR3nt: TGTGCCAGCAGCCCCGCCAGGCTATGGACCGGGGAGCTGTTTTTT; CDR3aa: CASSPARLWTGELFF